The 25 T cell receptor beta chains presented below share a single source sample, sequenced in a study of blood T cell repertoires in COVID-19. Using immunoSEQ multiplex PCR, the repertoire was profiled, and TCRdb retains in-frame clones only, with some absent. The sample has fewer than 350,000 clones, about four fifths seen once. The sample taken for sequencing was peripheral blood. The receptors here all came from an older woman with active or convalescent COVID-19.

The chain is built from TRBV19 and TRBJ1-6; D is unclear. The V and J ends lost 3 bases and 7 bases respectively, with 19 bases between them. Germline V gene sequence: CDR1 LNHDA, CDR2 SQIVND (reference sequence). CDR3 length: 17 amino acids. Here the CDR3 reads CASSITGRGGGNSPLHF. The CDR3 DNA is TGTGCCAGTAGTATTACCGGACGGGGTGGAGGGAATTCACCCCTCCACTTT.

There are a few counts of this clone. The rearrangement uses TRBV5-1 and TRBJ1-6; D may be TRBD1 (6 bases). CDR3 length equals 15 residues. Trimming removed 4 bases at V and 7 bases at J, with 15 bases between. Germline V gene lookup returns CDR1 SGHRS and CDR2 YFSETQ. The CDR3 DNA follows: TGCGCCAGCAGCCCCGATGGGCAGGGGAATTCACCCCTCCACTTT. This codes for CASSPDGQGNSPLHF.

The CDR3 DNA is TGTGCCAGCAGCCGCGGGGTCCCTGGCACAGATACGCAGTATTTT. This translates into CASSRGVPGTDTQYF. This chain uses TRBV6-5 with TRBJ2-3; possible D gene TRBD2, 6 bases. The germline V gene encodes CDR1 MNHEY and CDR2 SVGAGI. The CDR3 covers 15 residues. Trimming took off 6 bases at V and 1 base at J, with 14 bases between the two ends.

V gene TRBV29-1 combines with J gene TRBJ1-2, with D maybe TRBD1 (5 bases). V was clipped by 2 bases and J by 4 bases, with 8 bases between them. CDR3 length: 12 residues. From germline, CDR1 is SQVTM and CDR2 ANQGSEA. In DNA form, the CDR3 reads TGCAGCGTTGAAACAGGCGCCTATGGCTACACCTTC. This gives the protein CSVETGAYGYTF. Full variable domain (missing parts from reference TRBV29-1 and TRBJ1-2): SAVISQKPSRDICQRGTSLTIQCQVDSQVTMMFWYRQQPGQSLTLIATANQGSEATYESGFVIDKFPISRPNLTFSTLTVSNMSPEDSSIYLCSVETGAYGYTFGSGTRLTVV.

V usage is TRBV24-1 and J usage is TRBJ2-5, with TRBD2 identical over 9 bases. The CDR3 consists of 18 residues. Germline CDR1 reads KGHDR; CDR2 reads SFDVKD. After removal of 4 bases from V and 1 base from J, the junction contained 12 bases not matched to a gene. The chain's CDR3 is CATSDRGSSGGPQETQYF. In nucleotides, the CDR3 is TGTGCCACCAGTGACCGTGGGAGTAGCGGGGGCCCCCAAGAGACCCAGTACTTC.

This clone was detected once. This rearrangement joins TRBV9 to TRBJ2-5, with D possibly TRBD2 on 6 matching bases. The CDR3 has 14 amino acids. CDR1 and CDR2 (germline): SGDLS, YYNGEE. V shed 4 bases and J shed 5 bases, with 15 bases lying between them. The chain's CDR3 is CASSSEGLWETQYF. For the CDR3, the DNA is TGTGCCAGCAGCTCAGAGGGACTTTGGGAGACCCAGTACTTC.

The chain recombines TRBV29-1 with TRBJ1-2; D not resolved. The ends were cut back, 7 bases at V and 4 bases at J, with 31 bases in the middle. CDR1 is SQVTM, CDR2 ANQGSEA, per germline. The CDR3 contains 18 residues. DNA for the CDR3: TGCAGCGCTGCTACCCCCCGGGGTAGCTTTTCTGAGGGCTATGGCTACACCTTC. Translation: CSAATPRGSFSEGYGYTF.

With regard to this clone: A single base separates this from a much larger clone, so it may be a read error. V is TRBV6-4 and J is TRBJ2-5; TRBD1 matches 7 bases. Germline V lookup: CDR1 MRHNA, CDR2 SNTAGT. V lost 5 bases and J lost 1; bases outside the gene matches: 1. The CDR3 is 13 residues long. The CDR3 protein is CASSRDSQETQYF. CDR3 DNA sequence: TGTGCCAGCAGTCGGGACAGCCAAGAGACCCAGTACTTC.

CDR3 bases: TGCGCCAGCAGTGACGGGGGGAGCCTCCACTTT. Encoded protein: CASSDGGSLHF. The chain uses TRBV10-2 and TRBJ1-6; D possibly corresponds to TRBD1 (5 bases). Germline-derived CDR1 and CDR2 are WSHSY and SAAADI. The V gene lost 3 bases and the J gene lost 15 bases, with 9 bases spanning the gap. The CDR3 spans 11 residues.

On this clone: The junction departs from the called germline gene at one end, perhaps through a read error. The J gene is TRBJ1-1, the V gene TRBV19; D possibly corresponds to TRBD1 (6 bases). The CDR3 extends over 14 amino acids. In germline, CDR1 is LNHDA, CDR2 SQIVND (reference sequence). DNA of the CDR3: TGTGCCAGTAGTTTGAGGGTCGGGGACACTAAAGCTTTCTTT. The encoded protein is CASSLRVGDTKAFF.

J is TRBJ2-7 and V is TRBV9, with D perhaps TRBD1 (5 bases). The CDR3 loop spans 14 amino acids. Germline values: CDR1 SGDLS, CDR2 YYNGEE. The V end lost 4 bases, the J end lost 5 bases, and 16 bases lay between the germline ends. The CDR3 loop is CASSPRGQSHEQYF. DNA for the CDR3: TGTGCCAGCAGCCCCCGAGGACAAAGCCACGAGCAGTACTTC.

This clone was seen a handful of times. The rearrangement links TRBV12-3 or TRBV12-4 to TRBJ2-7; weak D call: TRBD2 (5 bases). The CDR3 is 12 residues long. V shed 3 bases and J shed 6 bases, with 9 bases lying between them. The CDR3 DNA reads TGTGCCAGCAGTTTCGCGAGGGCCGAGCAGTACTTC. Amino acid sequence: CASSFARAEQYF.

This clone has just one count. V and J are TRBV25-1 and TRBJ1-6; no definite D call. This CDR3 region has 13 residues. Germline loops: CDR1 MGHDK, CDR2 SYGVNS. V lost 4 bases and J 8 bases, leaving 9 bases between the germline ends. DNA for the CDR3: TGTGCCAGCAGTGCCACGCCGGATTCACCCCTCCACTTT. Translation gives CASSATPDSPLHF. The full variable domain, with the rest looked up from reference TRBV25-1 and TRBJ1-6, is EADIYQTPRYLVIGTGKKITLECSQTMGHDKMYWYQQDPGMELHLIHYSYGVNSTEKGDLSSESTVSRIRTEHFPLTLESARPSHTSQYLCASSATPDSPLHFGNGTRLTVT.

The rearrangement links TRBV19 to TRBJ1-2, with D perhaps TRBD1 (5 bases). The germline V and J ends were trimmed by 8 bases and 0 bases, with 13 bases remaining between them. CDR3 size: 14 residues. Germline-derived CDR1 and CDR2 are LNHDA and SQIVND (reference sequence). Here the CDR3 DNA reads TGTGCCAGTCACTCGACAGACCCTAACTATGGCTACACCTTC. It yields the protein CASHSTDPNYGYTF.

This clone was counted only a few times. The chain carries TRBV6-2 or TRBV6-3 and TRBJ1-5, with TRBD1 matching 8 bases. CDR3 length equals 16 residues. The germline V gene has CDR1 MNHEY and CDR2 SVGEGT. Trimming removed 0 bases from V and 7 bases from J; junction bases left unmatched: 8. DNA for the CDR3: TGTGCCAGCAGTTACTCGGACAGGGCCATGAGCCAGCCCCAGCATTTT. Encoded protein: CASSYSDRAMSQPQHF.

This clone was seen only a few times. V and J are TRBV7-6 and TRBJ1-6; D perhaps matches TRBD1 (6 bases). There are 15 residues in the CDR3. CDR1 and CDR2 from the germline V gene are SGHVS and FNYEAQ. The V end lost 4 bases, the J end lost 7 bases, and 14 bases lay between the germline ends. CDR3 sequence: CASSSTGSINSPLHF. The CDR3 DNA follows: TGTGCCAGCAGCTCCACAGGGTCTATAAATTCACCCCTCCACTTT.

This clone was seen just once. The rearrangement joins TRBV7-6 to TRBJ2-1, with 10 bases identical to TRBD2. The V gene's germline CDR1 is SGHVS and CDR2 FNYEAQ. The CDR3 has 19 amino acids. The junction had 13 bases not matched to a gene; V was cut back by 0 bases and J by 5 bases. Here the CDR3 reads CASSLAWGLSGGANNEQFF. The CDR3, as DNA: TGTGCCAGCAGCTTAGCTTGGGGGCTCAGCGGGGGGGCAAACAATGAGCAGTTCTTC.

This rearrangement joins TRBV2 to TRBJ1-2, with D perhaps TRBD1 (6 bases). This CDR3 region has 16 residues. Germline V gene data show CDR1 as SNHLY and CDR2 as FYNNEI. The V gene lost 3 bases and the J gene lost 7 bases, with 21 bases spanning the gap. The CDR3 nucleotides are TGTGCCAGCAGTGACACGAGGACAGCCAGGAGCTCTGGCTACACCTTC. This sequence encodes CASSDTRTARSSGYTF.

The CDR3 sequence is CASSYSRGGGNTIYF. The CDR3 bases are TGTGCCAGCAGTTACTCCAGGGGTGGAGGAAACACCATATATTTT. The chain links TRBV6-6 to TRBJ1-3, with a possible D match to TRBD1 (6 bases). Germline lookup yields CDR1 MNHNY and CDR2 SVGAGI (reference sequence). V lost 0 bases to trimming and J lost 4 bases, with 10 bases between them. The CDR3 loop spans 15 amino acids.

The chain has TRBV5-6 and TRBJ2-1; 10 bases are shared with TRBD2. CDR1 is SGHDT and CDR2 is YYEEEE in the germline V gene. The CDR3 extends over 13 amino acids. The V gene end was trimmed by 4 bases and the J gene end by 6 bases; junction bases not matched to a gene: 1. The CDR3 bases are TGTGCCAGCAGCCGGACTAGCGGCAATGAGCAGTTCTTC. Translated, it gives CASSRTSGNEQFF. Looking up the rest from reference TRBV5-6 and TRBJ2-1 gives the full variable domain: DAGVTQSPTHLIKTRGQQVTLRCSPKSGHDTVSWYQQALGQGPQFIFQYYEEEERQRGNFPDRFSGHQFPNYSSELNVNALLLGDSALYLCASSRTSGNEQFFGPGTRLTVL.

This clone was detected only a few times. V usage is TRBV29-1 and J usage is TRBJ1-1; 7 bases fit TRBD1. V shed 8 bases, J shed 0 bases, and the junction held 9 bases outside the gene matches. The CDR3 contains 14 residues. Germline V lookup: CDR1 SQVTM, CDR2 ANQGSEA. This chain's CDR3 is CSSRGDRMNTEAFF. The CDR3 nucleotides read TGCAGCTCGAGGGGGGACAGAATGAACACTGAAGCTTTCTTT.

The chain combines TRBV2 with TRBJ2-1; 14 positions match TRBD2. Germline loops: CDR1 SNHLY, CDR2 FYNNEI. This CDR3 has 15 residues. Trimming took 6 bases from V and 10 from J; bases not matched to a gene: 8. CDR3 loop: CASSPTSGGASEQFF. CDR3 nucleotides: TGTGCCAGCAGCCCGACTAGCGGGGGGGCTTCCGAGCAGTTCTTC.

This chain connects TRBV4-1 to TRBJ1-5; unclear D gene. The CDR3 is made up of 15 amino acids. The germline CDR1 and CDR2 sequences are MGHRA and YSYEKL. Between the trimmed V and J ends, which lost 4 bases and 0 bases, there was a span of 10 bases. This CDR3 reads CASSPFRDSNQPQHF. In nucleotides, the CDR3 is TGCGCCAGCAGCCCCTTCCGGGATAGCAATCAGCCCCAGCATTTT.

The rearrangement uses TRBV25-1 and TRBJ1-6; D gene ambiguous. Trimming pared 8 bases from V and 5 bases from J, leaving 7 bases between. The CDR3 spans 12 residues. CDR1 is MGHDK and CDR2 is SYGVNS in the germline V gene. This CDR3 is CASRENNSPLHF. CDR3 coding DNA: TGTGCCAGCCGGGAGAATAATTCACCCCTCCACTTT.

The chain combines TRBV7-9 with TRBJ1-1; TRBD1 aligns across 7 bases. The CDR3 runs to 13 residues. Per the germline V gene, CDR1 is SEHNR and CDR2 is FQNEAQ (reference sequence). V was clipped by 1 base and J by 10 bases; unmatched bases: 6. DNA for the CDR3: TGTGCCAGCAGCTTAGGGGACAGTCGGGGAGCTTTCTTT. It encodes CASSLGDSRGAFF.